The rows below give T cell receptor beta chains drawn from one sample of a study of cytomegalovirus exposure and HLA in healthy donors. Only in-frame clones appear in the TCRdb table, and some are missing; sequencing was by immunoSEQ multiplex PCR. The sample lists approximately 38,000 clones, 82% occurring once. Sequencing used PBMCs. Receptors originate from a young woman in good health and CMV-seropositive. Each CDR3 is given with its conserved first and last residue. The order of the fields is V gene, J gene, clone size, D gene, CDR3 DNA, CDR3 protein. A D gene is named only where the DNA matches it firmly. Clone size is given for some rows only: seen once, a few or many times, or a class if the clone is expanded.

V: TRBV28; J: TRBJ2-1; size: -; D: TRBD1; DNA: TGTGCCAGCAGTTTATCGCAACAGGGGGTAATCTTC; CDR3: CASSLSQQGVIF
V: TRBV15; J: TRBJ1-1; size: -; D: -; DNA: TGTGCCACCAGCAGAGATCAAGTACAGGCTGAAGCTTTCTTT; CDR3: CATSRDQVQAEAFF
V: TRBV4-2; J: TRBJ2-7; size: -; D: TRBD1; DNA: TGTGCCAGCAGCCAGGCTGCCGGGACAGGGACCTACGAGCAGTACTTC; CDR3: CASSQAAGTGTYEQYF
V: TRBV7-8; J: TRBJ2-2; size: -; D: TRBD1; DNA: TGTGCCAGCAGCACCGGCACAGGGGGCGCCCGAGCGAACACCGGGGAGCTGTTTTTT; CDR3: CASSTGTGGARANTGELFF
V: TRBV15; J: TRBJ1-2; size: -; D: -; DNA: TGTGCCACCAGCAGGGAAGCGGGAGGGAATGGGACTGGCTACACCTTC; CDR3: CATSREAGGNGTGYTF
V: TRBV5-1; J: TRBJ2-3; size: -; D: -; DNA: TGCGCCAGCAGCTTTGGGGCGGGACAGAGCACAGATACGCAGTATTTT; CDR3: CASSFGAGQSTDTQYF
V: TRBV5-6; J: TRBJ1-1; size: few; D: -; DNA: TGTGCCAGCAGCCCTCGGAACACTGAAGCTTTCTTT; CDR3: CASSPRNTEAFF
V: TRBV7-3; J: TRBJ2-6; size: -; D: -; DNA: TGTGCCAGCAGCTTAACGGAGGGGTCTGGGGCCAACGTCCTGACTTTC; CDR3: CASSLTEGSGANVLTF
V: TRBV29-1; J: TRBJ2-5; size: -; D: TRBD2; DNA: TGCAGCGTTGGCACTAGCGGGGGGGCCGTAGGAGAGACCCAGTACTTC; CDR3: CSVGTSGGAVGETQYF
V: TRBV18; J: TRBJ2-4; size: -; D: -; DNA: TGTGCCAGCTCACCAGCCCGCAGGGGAGTTCACATTCAGTACTTC; CDR3: CASSPARRGVHIQYF
V: TRBV7-2; J: TRBJ2-1; size: -; D: TRBD2; DNA: TGTGCCAGCAGCCAGCGAGCGGGGAGCTCCTACAATGAGCAGTTCTTC; CDR3: CASSQRAGSSYNEQFF
V: TRBV27; J: TRBJ2-2; size: -; D: TRBD2; DNA: TGTGCCAGCAGTTCGACCCTAGCGGCCGGTCCCGGGGAGCTGTTTTTT; CDR3: CASSSTLAAGPGELFF
V: TRBV6-5; J: TRBJ1-5; size: -; D: -; DNA: TGTGCCAGCAGTTACTCAGCTAATAGCAATCAGCCCCAGCATTTT; CDR3: CASSYSANSNQPQHF
V: TRBV5-4; J: TRBJ2-1; size: -; D: TRBD1; DNA: TGTGCCAGCAGCGGGACAGGGGTTATGGGGAATGAGCAGTTCTTC; CDR3: CASSGTGVMGNEQFF
V: TRBV7-9; J: TRBJ2-1; size: -; D: -; DNA: TGTGCCAGCAGCTTAGTCCCGGCAGGGGCCCATGAGCAGTTCTTC; CDR3: CASSLVPAGAHEQFF
V: TRBV6-5; J: TRBJ1-4; size: few; D: -; DNA: TGTGCCAGCAGTCAACAGCGGGGGGTTGAAAAACTGTTTTTT; CDR3: CASSQQRGVEKLFF
V: TRBV11-2; J: TRBJ1-1; size: -; D: TRBD1; DNA: TGTGCCAGCAGCTTCCCTGAACAGGGGCACACTGAAGCTTTCTTT; CDR3: CASSFPEQGHTEAFF
V: TRBV5-8; J: TRBJ1-1; size: -; D: -; DNA: TGTGCCAGCAGCCGCGGGAGGGTTGGTGGAAACTACCAAGAAGCTTTCTTT; CDR3: CASSRGRVGGNYQEAFF
V: TRBV28; J: TRBJ2-1; size: -; D: TRBD2; DNA: TGTGCCAGCAGTCCTAGCGGGGAGGATGAGCAGTTCTTC; CDR3: CASSPSGEDEQFF
V: TRBV18; J: TRBJ1-5; size: -; D: TRBD1; DNA: TGTGCCAGCTCACCTTACGGGGACAGGAGCAATCAGCCCCAGCATTTT; CDR3: CASSPYGDRSNQPQHF
V: TRBV18; J: TRBJ2-5; size: few; D: -; DNA: TGTGCCAGCTCACCAAGTCGGCAGGGTCAAGAGACCCAGTACTTC; CDR3: CASSPSRQGQETQYF
V: TRBV27; J: TRBJ2-7; size: -; D: -; DNA: TGTGCCAGCAGGGACAGCCCCTACGAGCAGTACTTC; CDR3: CASRDSPYEQYF
V: TRBV6-5; J: TRBJ2-3; size: few; D: TRBD2; DNA: TGTGCCAGCAGTGGACTAGCGGGGGGTGCAGATACGCAGTATTTT; CDR3: CASSGLAGGADTQYF
V: TRBV6-1; J: TRBJ2-5; size: few; D: TRBD2; DNA: TGTGCCAGCAGTGTTTTAGCGGGGGGGCAAGAGACCCAGTACTTC; CDR3: CASSVLAGGQETQYF